This TCR beta chain originates from a study of blood T cell repertoires in COVID-19. Generated by immunoSEQ multiplex PCR, the TCRdb table keeps only in-frame clones and is missing some. The sample holds some 80,000 clones; about four fifths are singletons and the top ten take less than 20%. Between the trimmed V and J ends, which lost 7 bases and 4 bases, there was a span of 13 bases. This CDR3 comprises 13 residues. The sequence derives from an elderly woman with active or convalescent COVID-19. This chain connects TRBV12-3 or TRBV12-4 to TRBJ1-1; D unresolved. The material sequenced was peripheral blood. In nucleotides, the CDR3 is TGTGCCAGCAAACCGGACGGGAGCACTGAAGCTTTCTTT. Translation: CASKPDGSTEAFF.